These 21 T cell receptor beta chains originate from one sample sequenced in a study of T cells of healthy individuals. From the 5' RACE reads, TCRdb called clonotypes with MiXCR, one entry per CDR3 protein. The repertoire includes approximately 58,000 distinct CDR3 sequences, approximately 14% of them detected once, and 15% to 20% sits in the top ten. The receptors were gathered from a human donor in good health.

In this sample, this clonotype turned up many times. This chain connects TRBV6-1 to TRBJ1-6; D gene ambiguous. The CDR3 extends over 15 amino acids. The V and J ends lost 6 bases and 0 bases respectively, with 9 bases between them. Germline assignment: CDR1 MNHNS and CDR2 SASEGT. The CDR3 region is CASSPEISYNSPLHF. In DNA form, the CDR3 reads TGTGCCAGCAGCCCCGAAATCTCCTATAATTCACCCCTCCACTTT.

This clonotype was detected ten times or more. This rearrangement joins TRBV3-1 to TRBJ2-7, with D unresolved. Trimming pared 1 base from V and 2 bases from J, leaving 18 bases between. This CDR3 spans 17 amino acids. Germline values: CDR1 LGHDT, CDR2 YNNKEL (reference sequence). The CDR3 reads CASSQGFGTAYPYEQYF. For the CDR3, the DNA is TGTGCCAGCAGCCAAGGGTTCGGCACAGCCTACCCCTACGAGCAGTACTTC.

This clonotype was counted ten times or more. The rearrangement joins TRBV20-1 to TRBJ1-1; no firm D call. Between the trimmed V and J ends, which lost 3 bases and 2 bases, there was a span of 13 bases. This CDR3 contains 14 residues. Germline V gene sequence: CDR1 DFQATT, CDR2 SNEGSKA (reference sequence). The CDR3 nucleotides read TGCAGTGCTAGCTACGGCCGAGATAACACTGAAGCTTTCTTT. Its protein is CSASYGRDNTEAFF.

The gene calls are TRBV20-1 and TRBJ2-7; TRBD2 is a possible D gene (5 bases). The germline V and J ends were trimmed by 1 base and 4 bases, with 14 bases remaining between them. This CDR3 has 14 amino acids. Germline CDR1 and CDR2: DFQATT and SNEGSKA (reference sequence). CDR3 bases: TGCAGTGCTAGAGGGACGGGATTCCCATACGAGCAGTACTTC. Translated: CSARGTGFPYEQYF.

Ten or more counts support this clonotype. The chain is built from TRBV19 and TRBJ2-5, with D maybe TRBD2 (6 bases). CDR1 is LNHDA, CDR2 SQIVND, per germline (reference sequence). With 5 bases removed from V and 2 bases from J, the gap between germline ends came to 21 bases. The CDR3 totals 17 residues. The CDR3 loop reads CASSGRGTSEGQETQYF. CDR3 DNA sequence: TGTGCCAGTAGTGGCCGGGGGACCTCGGAGGGGCAAGAGACCCAGTACTTC.

This clonotype was detected a few times. The chain has TRBV7-7 and TRBJ2-3; D call uncertain. The CDR3 totals 16 residues. Looked up from germline, CDR1 is SSHAT and CDR2 is FNYEAQ (reference sequence). The V and J ends lost 4 bases and 0 bases respectively, with 14 bases between them. The CDR3 spells CASSSRLGPSTDTQYF. The DNA of the CDR3 is TGTGCCAGCAGCTCCCGTTTAGGGCCTAGCACAGATACGCAGTATTTT. The whole variable domain, remainder taken from reference TRBV7-7 and TRBJ2-3, is GAGVSQSPRYKVTKRGQDVTLRCDPISSHATLYWYQQALGQGPEFLTYFNYEAQPDKSGLPSDRFSAERPEGSISTLTIQRTEQRDSAMYRCASSSRLGPSTDTQYFGPGTRLTVL.

This clonotype was counted many times. The V call is TRBV9, the J call TRBJ2-2, with TRBD1 as a possible D gene (6 bases). V was trimmed by 4 bases and J by 7 bases, leaving 11 bases between them. The CDR3 is made up of 13 amino acids. The germline gives CDR1 SGDLS, CDR2 YYNGEE. CDR3 DNA sequence: TGTGCCAGCAGCTCGGGACATGGCGGGGAGCTGTTTTTT. Protein product: CASSSGHGGELFF.

The table lists this clonotype with many counts. This sequence joins TRBV6-6 and TRBJ1-3; no reliable D call. The germline V and J ends were trimmed by 0 bases and 2 bases, with 11 bases remaining between them. The CDR3 extends over 16 amino acids. CDR1 and CDR2 from the germline V gene are MNHNY and SVGAGI (reference sequence). The chain's CDR3 is CASSYSVRLTGNTIYF. CDR3 DNA: TGTGCCAGCAGTTACTCTGTGCGGTTAACTGGAAACACCATATATTTT.

The gene calls are TRBV7-2 and TRBJ2-1, with TRBD1 as a possible D gene (5 bases). The germline V gene encodes CDR1 SGHTA and CDR2 FQGNSA. The CDR3 spans 15 residues. Deletions cut 2 bases from V and 8 bases from J, with 16 bases between. The CDR3 sequence: CASSLSFQGRHEQFF. The CDR3, as DNA: TGTGCCAGCAGCTTAAGTTTCCAGGGCCGGCATGAGCAGTTCTTC.

This clonotype showed up just a few times. The chain is built from TRBV29-1 and TRBJ1-1; D gene uncertain. Germline V gene sequence: CDR1 SQVTM, CDR2 ANQGSEA. Between the trimmed V and J ends, which lost 4 bases and 1 base, there was a span of 13 bases. The CDR3 contains 14 residues. This chain's CDR3 is CSVALGGPNTEAFF. DNA of the CDR3: TGCAGCGTTGCTCTCGGCGGGCCGAACACTGAAGCTTTCTTT.

This clonotype was detected many times. This chain uses TRBV6-5 with TRBJ1-6; D remains ambiguous. CDR1 is MNHEY, CDR2 SVGAGI, per germline. The V gene lost 5 bases and the J gene lost 6 bases, with 14 bases spanning the gap. The CDR3 contains 15 residues. CDR3 protein: CASSPRPVPNSPLHF. The CDR3 DNA sequence: TGTGCCAGCAGTCCCCGTCCAGTTCCTAATTCACCCCTCCACTTT.

The rearrangement uses TRBV20-1 and TRBJ2-7, with 10 bases fitting TRBD2. Germline lookup yields CDR1 DFQATT and CDR2 SNEGSKA (reference sequence). V lost 1 base and J lost 6; bases outside the gene matches: 9. This CDR3 is built from 15 residues. The CDR3 sequence is CSARVAGGPRTEQYF. The CDR3 DNA sequence: TGCAGTGCTAGAGTAGCGGGGGGCCCCCGGACCGAGCAGTACTTC.

This clonotype has a handful of counts. The rearrangement joins TRBV14 to TRBJ2-3, with 8 bases lining up with TRBD2. Per the germline V gene, CDR1 is SGHDN and CDR2 is FVKESK. Trimming cost V 4 bases and J 4 bases; bases outside gene matches: 16. The CDR3 spans 18 residues. CDR3 sequence (DNA): TGTGCCAGCAGCCGAATCGGGGGGGCCCCATCAGGAGCAGATACGCAGTATTTT. Translated, it gives CASSRIGGAPSGADTQYF.

This clonotype was counted a few times. This rearrangement joins TRBV11-2 to TRBJ2-7; a weak D match, TRBD2 (6 bases). CDR1 is SGHAT, CDR2 FQNNGV, per germline. The germline V and J ends were trimmed by 5 bases and 1 base, with 18 bases remaining between them. CDR3 size: 16 residues. The CDR3 sequence: CASSPLARRDSYEQYF. CDR3 sequence (DNA): TGTGCCAGCAGCCCATTAGCGAGGAGGGATTCCTACGAGCAGTACTTC.

The chain uses TRBV7-2 and TRBJ1-4; no definite D call. Trimming took 3 bases from V and 0 from J, leaving 2 bases between them. The CDR3 has 13 residues. The germline V gene encodes CDR1 SGHTA and CDR2 FQGNSA. The CDR3 sequence is CASSFTTNEKLFF. The CDR3 region has the DNA TGTGCCAGCAGCTTCACAACTAATGAAAAACTGTTTTTT.

This clonotype has ten or more counts. The chain joins TRBV20-1 to TRBJ1-1; 7 bases align to TRBD1. This CDR3 is built from 14 residues. Germline V gene sequence: CDR1 DFQATT, CDR2 SNEGSKA (reference sequence). J was trimmed by 1 base and V by 3 bases; bases with no gene match: 5. CDR3 loop: CSASHAGGNTEAFF. The DNA of the CDR3 is TGCAGTGCTAGTCATGCAGGGGGGAACACTGAAGCTTTCTTT.

The table lists this clonotype with many counts. The V gene is TRBV6-5, the J gene TRBJ2-4, with D uncertain. The CDR3 has 13 amino acids. The germline gives CDR1 MNHEY, CDR2 SVGAGI. The V gene lost 7 bases and the J gene lost 0 bases, with 7 bases spanning the gap. CDR3 residues: CASTGPAKNIQYF. The CDR3 DNA sequence: TGTGCCAGCACCGGGCCAGCCAAAAACATTCAGTACTTC.

V gene TRBV6-5 combines with J gene TRBJ2-7, with a tentative D call TRBD1 (6 bases). CDR3 length equals 14 residues. V lost 5 bases and J 5 bases, leaving 16 bases between the germline ends. Germline CDR1 and CDR2: MNHEY and SVGAGI. CDR3 nucleotide sequence: TGTGCCAGCAGTGAAGACAGGCCCCCAAACGAGCAGTACTTC. It specifies CASSEDRPPNEQYF.

This clonotype was detected ten times or more. The CDR3 is CSARDSFRTSGYLYNEQFF. CDR3 nucleotides: TGCAGTGCTAGAGATAGTTTTCGGACTAGCGGGTACCTTTACAATGAGCAGTTCTTC. The chain couples TRBV20-1 to TRBJ2-1; 11 bases match TRBD2. CDR3 length equals 19 residues. Germline V gives CDR1 DFQATT, CDR2 SNEGSKA (reference sequence). J gave up 4 bases and V 0 bases, and 14 bases lay outside the gene matches.

This clonotype showed up just once. V usage is TRBV20-1 and J usage is TRBJ1-5, with 10 bases aligning to TRBD1. Germline V gives CDR1 DFQATT, CDR2 SNEGSKA (reference sequence). This CDR3 is 16 amino acids long. V dropped 0 bases and J dropped 4; count of bases not matched to a gene: 6. The CDR3 spells CSARDWDRGRNQPQHF. CDR3 bases: TGCAGTGCTAGAGATTGGGACAGGGGTCGGAATCAGCCCCAGCATTTT.

V usage is TRBV5-6 and J usage is TRBJ2-5; 9 nucleotides line up with TRBD1. CDR3 size: 16 residues. CDR1 is SGHDT, CDR2 YYEEEE, per germline. V lost 4 bases to trimming and J lost 7 bases; unmatched junction nucleotides: 14. DNA for the CDR3: TGTGCCAGCAGCACCCTCGGACAGGGGAATTTGGGGACCCAGTACTTC. Translation: CASSTLGQGNLGTQYF.